This T cell receptor (beta chain) stems from a study of control samples from healthy donors and cancer patients. TCRdb's copy holds only in-frame clones and misses some; the assay was immunoSEQ multiplex PCR. Of about 70,000 clones listed, 75% to 90% are singletons. Material for sequencing was blood. The source is a man aged 45-65 years in good health.

The CDR3 is CSASMSEGQTQYF. The CDR3 nucleotides read TGCAGTGCTAGTATGTCAGAAGGGCAGACGCAGTATTTT. The chain has TRBV20-1 and TRBJ2-3; D is undetermined. The CDR3 is 13 residues long. Germline V lookup: CDR1 DFQATT, CDR2 SNEGSKA (reference sequence). The V gene lost 3 bases and the J gene lost 9 bases, with 16 bases spanning the gap.